This record looks at one T cell receptor beta chain sequence and its context. Data came from immunoSEQ multiplex PCR; TCRdb stores just in-frame clones and leaves some out. The profile shows 180,000 or so clones, roughly 80% of them singletons. Germline V gives CDR1 SGHDN, CDR2 FVKESK. V lost 4 bases to trimming and J lost 4 bases, with 13 bases between them. The CDR3 is made up of 14 amino acids. The data originate from a study of blood T cell repertoires in COVID-19. The sequencing sample was made of PBMCs or T cells enriched from blood (not recorded which). This clonotype was obtained from a man between 50 and 59 years old who had recovered from COVID-19. The rearrangement joins TRBV14 to TRBJ2-5; D call uncertain. As DNA, the CDR3 is TGTGCCAGCAGCCCCGGAGAGCTGTCAGAGACCCAGTACTTC. Amino acid sequence: CASSPGELSETQYF.